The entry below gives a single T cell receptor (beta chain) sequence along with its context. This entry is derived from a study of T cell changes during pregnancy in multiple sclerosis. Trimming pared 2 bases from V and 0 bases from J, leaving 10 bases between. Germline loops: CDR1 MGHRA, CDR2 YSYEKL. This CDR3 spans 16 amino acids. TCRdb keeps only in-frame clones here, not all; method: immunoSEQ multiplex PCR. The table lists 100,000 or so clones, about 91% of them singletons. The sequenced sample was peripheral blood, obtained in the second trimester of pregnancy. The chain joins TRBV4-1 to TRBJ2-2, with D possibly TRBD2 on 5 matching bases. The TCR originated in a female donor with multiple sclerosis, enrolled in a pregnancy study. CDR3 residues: CASSQPGYPNTGELFF. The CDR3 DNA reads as TGCGCCAGCAGCCAACCGGGGTACCCGAACACCGGGGAGCTGTTTTTT.